The rows below give T cell receptor beta chains drawn from one sample of a study of blood T cell repertoires in COVID-19. TCRdb's copy holds only in-frame clones and misses some; the assay was immunoSEQ multiplex PCR. The sample holds a few hundred thousand clones, 89% seen once. The sequenced sample was peripheral blood. These receptors were taken from a man younger than 35 who had recovered from COVID-19. Each CDR3 is given with its conserved first and last residue. A D gene is named only where the DNA matches it firmly.

D gene: .; V gene: TRBV6-5; J gene: TRBJ2-7; CDR3 protein: CASRGRGGQGFEQYF
D gene: TRBD1; V gene: TRBV4-1; J gene: TRBJ2-7; CDR3 protein: CASSQDWTGASYEQYF
D gene: TRBD2; V gene: TRBV6-2/TRBV6-3; J gene: TRBJ2-2; CDR3 protein: CASSYHLAGGDTGELFF
D gene: .; V gene: TRBV7-2; J gene: TRBJ2-3; CDR3 protein: CASSGQATSTDTQYF
D gene: .; V gene: TRBV6-1; J gene: TRBJ1-5; CDR3 protein: CASSAGRLTYSNQPQHF
D gene: .; V gene: TRBV27; J gene: TRBJ1-1; CDR3 protein: CASSLLGGEAFF
D gene: .; V gene: TRBV7-2; J gene: TRBJ1-5; CDR3 protein: CASSPRVDQPQHF
D gene: TRBD2; V gene: TRBV7-2; J gene: TRBJ2-1; CDR3 protein: CASSFDGTSNEQFF
D gene: .; V gene: TRBV5-6; J gene: TRBJ2-3; CDR3 protein: CASSLFRSAGADTQYF
D gene: TRBD2; V gene: TRBV11-2; J gene: TRBJ2-7; CDR3 protein: CASTPGRGQSYEQYF
D gene: .; V gene: TRBV24-1; J gene: TRBJ2-3; CDR3 protein: CATSDPGRADTQYF
D gene: .; V gene: TRBV4-2; J gene: TRBJ2-2; CDR3 protein: CASSPEVMIGGAGELFF
D gene: .; V gene: TRBV7-2; J gene: TRBJ1-1; CDR3 protein: CASSDWDRGGTEAFF
D gene: .; V gene: TRBV30; J gene: TRBJ1-1; CDR3 protein: CAWSVRHPNTEAFF
D gene: TRBD1; V gene: TRBV4-2; J gene: TRBJ1-1; CDR3 protein: CASSLATGTVGNTEAFF
D gene: TRBD2; V gene: TRBV14; J gene: TRBJ2-1; CDR3 protein: CASSPQRAGGREQFF
D gene: .; V gene: TRBV29-1; J gene: TRBJ2-3; CDR3 protein: CSVDLAAASTDTQYF
D gene: .; V gene: TRBV18; J gene: TRBJ2-1; CDR3 protein: CASALRGEDEQFF
D gene: TRBD1; V gene: TRBV4-1; J gene: TRBJ1-2; CDR3 protein: CASRSYRGYYGYTF
D gene: .; V gene: TRBV7-3; J gene: TRBJ2-2; CDR3 protein: CASSLIGARGANTGELFF
D gene: .; V gene: TRBV7-6; J gene: TRBJ1-1; CDR3 protein: CASSLVGQGMGMNTEAFF
D gene: .; V gene: TRBV9; J gene: TRBJ1-2; CDR3 protein: CASSDTGNYGYTF
D gene: TRBD2; V gene: TRBV18; J gene: TRBJ2-1; CDR3 protein: CASSPPGEGGRFF
D gene: TRBD2; V gene: TRBV5-4; J gene: TRBJ2-5; CDR3 protein: CASSFRLAGGRETQYF
D gene: .; V gene: TRBV5-1; J gene: TRBJ2-4; CDR3 protein: CASSSETGSQNIQYF
D gene: TRBD2; V gene: TRBV10-3; J gene: TRBJ2-1; CDR3 protein: CATGAGGSMTDEQFF
D gene: TRBD2; V gene: TRBV10-3; J gene: TRBJ2-4; CDR3 protein: CAISESGTSVIQYF
D gene: .; V gene: TRBV14; J gene: TRBJ1-1; CDR3 protein: CASSQQYTEAFF
D gene: .; V gene: TRBV10-3; J gene: TRBJ1-2; CDR3 protein: CAISELGVNYGYTF
D gene: .; V gene: TRBV7-9; J gene: TRBJ2-1; CDR3 protein: CASSLGDSGSFFTVDEQFF
D gene: .; V gene: TRBV4-1; J gene: TRBJ1-5; CDR3 protein: CASSQEASGFNQPQHF
D gene: .; V gene: TRBV6-6; J gene: TRBJ2-5; CDR3 protein: CASTRTDHQQKETQYF
D gene: TRBD1; V gene: TRBV5-1; J gene: TRBJ2-2; CDR3 protein: CASSLLATGGYTGELFF
D gene: TRBD1; V gene: TRBV15; J gene: TRBJ2-7; CDR3 protein: CATSSRQGASYEQYF
D gene: TRBD2; V gene: TRBV3-1/TRBV3-2; J gene: TRBJ2-7; CDR3 protein: CASSPLRTSGSYEQYF